Shown below are 23 T cell receptor beta chains from a single sample sequenced in a study of control samples from healthy donors and cancer patients. Sequenced by immunoSEQ multiplex PCR; TCRdb stores in-frame clones only, minus some. This table holds some 90,000 clones, roughly nine tenths found once. Sequencing used blood. Receptors originate from a woman in her forties or fifties in good health.

V and J are TRBV11-2 and TRBJ2-5; D unresolved. V was shortened by 5 bases and J by 0 bases, with 7 bases between the two germline ends. The CDR3 has 13 amino acids. Germline values: CDR1 SGHAT, CDR2 FQNNGV. The CDR3 loop reads CASSPGHQETQYF. CDR3 DNA: TGTGCCAGCAGCCCCGGCCACCAAGAGACCCAGTACTTC.

The chain has TRBV19 and TRBJ1-3, with D perhaps TRBD1 (5 bases). V gave up 3 bases and J gave up 0 bases, with 12 bases separating them. The V gene's germline CDR1 is LNHDA and CDR2 SQIVND (reference sequence). The CDR3 covers 16 residues. The CDR3 is CASSIPGRGSGNTIYF. The CDR3 DNA follows: TGTGCCAGTAGTATCCCGGGGAGGGGCTCTGGAAACACCATATATTTT. The whole variable domain, filled in from reference TRBV19 and TRBJ1-3, reads DGGITQSPKYLFRKEGQNVTLSCEQNLNHDAMYWYRQDPGQGLRLIYYSQIVNDFQKGDIAEGYSVSREKKESFPLTVTSAQKNPTAFYLCASSIPGRGSGNTIYFGEGSWLTVV.

CDR3 sequence (DNA): TGCGCCAGCAGCTTGGGTTTTCGGACAGTCGGAGGCAGCTATGGCTACACCTTC. This gives the protein CASSLGFRTVGGSYGYTF. The genes are TRBV5-1 and TRBJ1-2; D may be TRBD1 (6 bases). V lost 0 bases and J lost 4, with 22 bases in between. The CDR3 is made up of 18 amino acids. Germline CDR1 reads SGHRS; CDR2 reads YFSETQ.

The chain has TRBV19 and TRBJ1-1; TRBD1 aligns across 7 bases. V lost 9 bases, J lost 5 bases, and 18 bases stayed unmatched. CDR1 and CDR2 from the germline V gene are LNHDA and SQIVND (reference sequence). The CDR3 sequence is 16 residues long. The CDR3, as DNA: TGTGCCAGCTGGACTGGGGCAGGGGGAGGAGGGACTGAAGCTTTCTTT. As protein: CASWTGAGGGGTEAFF.

The V gene is TRBV25-1, the J gene TRBJ2-1; 16 positions match TRBD2. The CDR3 loop spans 16 amino acids. J gave up 9 bases and V 6 bases, and 8 bases lay outside the gene matches. The germline gives CDR1 MGHDK, CDR2 SYGVNS. The CDR3 loop reads CASSPSGTSGRGEQFF. CDR3 sequence (DNA): TGTGCCAGCAGCCCCAGCGGGACTAGCGGGAGGGGTGAGCAGTTCTTC.

The chain has TRBV7-3 and TRBJ2-3; unclear D gene. This CDR3 is 13 amino acids long. CDR1 is SGHTA and CDR2 is FQGTGA in the germline V gene. Trimming pared 5 bases from V and 4 bases from J, leaving 10 bases between. For the CDR3, the DNA is TGTGCCAGCAGCCCAAACGCAGCAGATACGCAGTATTTT. Its translation: CASSPNAADTQYF.

The CDR3 sequence is CASTSQGGGPYEQYF. CDR3 nucleotide sequence: TGTGCCAGCACCTCCCAAGGAGGGGGTCCCTACGAGCAGTACTTC. The rearrangement links TRBV2 to TRBJ2-7; D may correspond to TRBD1 or TRBD2 (6 bases each). CDR1 and CDR2 (germline): SNHLY, FYNNEI. The germline V and J ends were trimmed by 7 bases and 2 bases, with 18 bases remaining between them. The CDR3 spans 15 residues. The full variable domain, in which reference TRBV2 and TRBJ2-7 provide the parts outside the CDR3, is EPEVTQTPSHQVTQMGQEVILRCVPISNHLYFYWYRQILGQKVEFLVSFYNNEISEKSEIFDDQFSVERPDGSNFTLKIRSTKLEDSAMYFCASTSQGGGPYEQYFGPGTRLTVT.

The chain combines TRBV29-1 with TRBJ1-3; TRBD1 matches 7 bases. The V gene end was trimmed by 6 bases and the J gene end by 2 bases; junction bases not matched to a gene: 16. The CDR3 is 17 residues long. Germline V CDR1 and CDR2: SQVTM, ANQGSEA. CDR3 DNA sequence: TGCAGCGTCGCCGGGGGGAGGGGGCTTTCAGCTGGAAACACCATATATTTT. Residues: CSVAGGRGLSAGNTIYF.

This chain links TRBV9 with TRBJ2-7; possible D gene TRBD1, 5 bases. Trimming pared 0 bases from V and 3 bases from J, leaving 10 bases between. The CDR3 extends over 14 amino acids. Germline assignment: CDR1 SGDLS and CDR2 YYNGEE. DNA of the CDR3: TGTGCCAGCAGCGTAGGTCAGGGATTCTACGAGCAGTACTTC. It yields the protein CASSVGQGFYEQYF. Filled out from reference TRBV9 and TRBJ2-7, the complete variable domain reads DSGVTQTPKHLITATGQRVTLRCSPRSGDLSVYWYQQSLDQGLQFLIQYYNGEERAKGNILERFSAQQFPDLHSELNLSSLELGDSALYFCASSVGQGFYEQYFGPGTRLTVT.

This chain connects TRBV9 to TRBJ1-1; D gene uncertain. The CDR3 spans 14 residues. Germline values: CDR1 SGDLS, CDR2 YYNGEE. V gave up 3 bases and J gave up 2 bases, with 11 bases separating them. In nucleotides, the CDR3 is TGTGCCAGCAGCGCGCGGGAGGACAACACTGAAGCTTTCTTT. This codes for CASSAREDNTEAFF.

V is TRBV9 and J is TRBJ2-1; D gene ambiguous. Germline V lookup: CDR1 SGDLS, CDR2 YYNGEE. Trimming stripped 4 bases from V and 6 bases from J, with 20 bases between. The CDR3 has 16 residues. CDR3 nucleotides: TGTGCCAGCAGCCCCCTCGGAACCCTTCGGTCCAATGAGCAGTTCTTC. It codes for CASSPLGTLRSNEQFF.

The chain carries TRBV29-1 and TRBJ2-7; D is perhaps TRBD2 (6 bases). The V end was cut by 7 bases, the J end by 0 bases, with 16 bases between. From germline, CDR1 is SQVTM and CDR2 ANQGSEA. This CDR3 is 14 amino acids long. The CDR3 sequence is CSGQSGQGSYEQYF. DNA for the CDR3: TGCAGCGGACAGAGCGGGCAGGGCTCCTACGAGCAGTACTTC.

The chain joins TRBV6-1 to TRBJ1-5, with a weak D call TRBD1 (6 bases). The CDR3 runs to 15 residues. V shed 2 bases and J shed 1 base, with 9 bases lying between them. Germline V gene lookup returns CDR1 MNHNS and CDR2 SASEGT. CDR3 DNA: TGTGCCAGCAGTGAAACAGGGTGGAGCAATCAGCCCCAGCATTTT. Its translation: CASSETGWSNQPQHF.

This chain links TRBV28 with TRBJ1-5, with D possibly TRBD1 on 6 matching bases. The germline V gene has CDR1 MDHEN and CDR2 SYDVKM. The CDR3 runs to 14 residues. Trimming removed 5 bases from V and 3 bases from J, with 11 bases in between. CDR3 sequence reads: CASSPGVVNQPQHF. The CDR3 coding sequence is TGTGCCAGCAGTCCAGGGGTAGTCAATCAGCCCCAGCATTTT.

CDR3 nucleotides: TGTGCCAGCAGTTTCGTGGGGAATAATGAAAAACTGTTTTTT. It is translated as CASSFVGNNEKLFF. The rearrangement uses TRBV27 and TRBJ1-4, with unresolved D. Germline lookup yields CDR1 MNHEY and CDR2 SMNVEV (reference sequence). The CDR3 loop spans 14 amino acids. Trimming removed 3 bases at V and 4 bases at J, with 9 bases between.

This clone is a singleton in its sample. This chain links TRBV7-9 with TRBJ1-2; the D gene is possibly TRBD1 (6 bases). The length of the CDR3 is 16 residues. CDR1 is SEHNR and CDR2 is FQNEAQ in the germline V gene (reference sequence). V lost 1 base, J lost 0 bases, and 12 bases lay in between. CDR3 bases: TGTGCCAGCAGCTTAGGATTGGGACACGCTAACTATGGCTACACCTTC. Translated: CASSLGLGHANYGYTF.

V is TRBV9 and J is TRBJ1-6; D uncertain. The germline gives CDR1 SGDLS, CDR2 YYNGEE. CDR3 length: 16 residues. The ends were cut back, 0 bases at V and 11 bases at J, with 18 bases in the middle. CDR3 sequence (DNA): TGTGCCAGCAGCGTAGAGAGGTCTACCGATATAACACCCCTCCACTTT. Its protein is CASSVERSTDITPLHF.

This chain connects TRBV9 to TRBJ1-6; D is perhaps TRBD1 (5 bases). V was shortened by 0 bases and J by 1 base, with 11 bases between the two germline ends. Germline-derived CDR1 and CDR2 are SGDLS and YYNGEE. CDR3 size: 17 residues. Here the CDR3 reads CASSVGRGESYNSPLHF. For the CDR3, the DNA is TGTGCCAGCAGCGTAGGAAGGGGAGAATCCTATAATTCACCCCTCCACTTT.

Regarding this clone: At the DNA level, this CDR3 is encoded by other sequences in the same sample as well. This rearrangement joins TRBV19 to TRBJ1-1, with TRBD1 identical over 7 bases. V lost 5 bases, J lost 5 bases, and 11 bases stayed unmatched. CDR3 length: 15 residues. Germline V gene sequence: CDR1 LNHDA, CDR2 SQIVND (reference sequence). In DNA, the CDR3 is TGTGCCAGTAGTTCTCTACAGGGGAGGAAGACTGAAGCTTTCTTT. This gives the protein CASSSLQGRKTEAFF.

The genes are TRBV13 and TRBJ2-1; D unresolved. V was pared by 2 bases and J by 4 bases, with 15 bases between. This CDR3 comprises 16 residues. Germline-derived CDR1 and CDR2 are PRHDT and FYEKMQ (reference sequence). The CDR3 sequence is CASSLRPTFGYNEQFF. The CDR3 DNA reads as TGTGCCAGCAGCTTACGTCCTACCTTCGGGTACAATGAGCAGTTCTTC. The entire variable domain, with the rest obtained from reference TRBV13 and TRBJ2-1, is as follows: AAGVIQSPRHLIKEKRETATLKCYPIPRHDTVYWYQQGPGQDPQFLISFYEKMQSDKGSIPDRFSAQQFSDYHSELNMSSLELGDSALYFCASSLRPTFGYNEQFFGPGTRLTVL.

This clone was counted once. V gene TRBV7-9 combines with J gene TRBJ1-4, with TRBD1 matching over 8 bases. J lost 8 bases, V lost 2 bases, and 10 bases had no gene match. Looked up from germline, CDR1 is SEHNR and CDR2 is FQNEAQ (reference sequence). CDR3 length: 16 residues. CDR3 DNA sequence: TGTGCCAGCAGCTTAAGCGGCGGACAGGGATGGGAAAAACTGTTTTTT. Translated, it gives CASSLSGGQGWEKLFF.

On this clone: Sequence at one end of the junction differs from germline and may be a read error. The chain is built from TRBV14 and TRBJ1-2, with D unclear. CDR1 and CDR2 from the germline V gene are SGHDN and FVKESK. The CDR3 has 14 amino acids. CDR3 residues: CASRQDGTTYGYTF. Written as DNA, the CDR3 is TGTGCCAGCAGGCAAGACGGAACGACCTATGGCTACACCTTC.

The CDR3 region is CASSEGPAGGNEQFF. The CDR3 DNA is TGTGCCAGCAGTGAAGGCCCAGCGGGGGGGAATGAGCAGTTCTTC. The chain carries TRBV6-1 and TRBJ2-1, with 10 bases aligning to TRBD2. The germline gives CDR1 MNHNS, CDR2 SASEGT. The CDR3 has 15 residues. The junction had 4 bases not matched to a gene; V was cut back by 1 base and J by 7 bases.